These 19 T cell receptor beta chains share one sample of origin, sequenced in a study of blood T cell repertoires in COVID-19. The table came from immunoSEQ multiplex PCR; TCRdb's copy has only in-frame clones and leaves some out. Of under 200,000 clones in the sample, roughly 86% were seen once. Specimen: peripheral blood. The receptor set was obtained from a man aged 45 to 65 with active or convalescent COVID-19.

The gene calls are TRBV5-1 and TRBJ2-6; 11 bases match TRBD1. V was pared by 0 bases and J by 3 bases, with 2 bases of the junction left unmatched. Germline V gives CDR1 SGHRS, CDR2 YFSETQ. The CDR3 runs to 17 residues. In DNA form, the CDR3 reads TGCGCCAGCAGCTTGGGGACAGGGGGCGGTGGGGCCAACGTCCTGACTTTC. It codes for CASSLGTGGGGANVLTF.

The rearrangement uses TRBV7-2 and TRBJ1-2; 9 nucleotides match TRBD1. V trimming: 5 bases; J trimming: 1 base; junction bases outside the gene matches: 5. The CDR3 sequence is 15 residues long. Germline loops: CDR1 SGHTA, CDR2 FQGNSA. In nucleotides, the CDR3 is TGTGCCAGCAGCACACAGGGGGCGCTTAACTATGGCTACACCTTC. Translation gives CASSTQGALNYGYTF. The full variable domain, rest sourced from reference TRBV7-2 and TRBJ1-2, is GAGVSQSPSNKVTEKGKDVELRCDPISGHTALYWYRQSLGQGLEFLIYFQGNSAPDKSGLPSDRFSAERTGGSVSTLTIQRTQQEDSAVYLCASSTQGALNYGYTFGSGTRLTVV.

For this clone: This sample also contains other DNA sequences that code for the same CDR3. CDR3 nucleotides: TGCAGCGCGCGGGACACCGGGGAGCTGTTTTTT. This gives the protein CSARDTGELFF. The chain uses TRBV29-1 and TRBJ2-2, with D possibly TRBD2 on 5 matching bases. The V end was cut by 7 bases, the J end by 3 bases, with 6 bases between. The germline gives CDR1 SQVTM, CDR2 ANQGSEA. CDR3 length: 11 residues.

The chain joins TRBV6-5 to TRBJ1-2; D is ambiguous. V lost 2 bases and J 8 bases, leaving 15 bases between the germline ends. The CDR3 runs to 14 residues. Germline values: CDR1 MNHEY, CDR2 SVGAGI. The CDR3 reads CASSYDQTFYGYTF. The CDR3 bases are TGTGCCAGCAGTTACGATCAGACTTTTTACGGCTACACCTTC.

The CDR3 spells CASGVTRAETQYF. Written as DNA, the CDR3 is TGTGCCAGCGGGGTGACGAGGGCGGAGACCCAGTACTTC. The chain couples TRBV27 to TRBJ2-5; D may be TRBD2 (5 bases). Germline V gives CDR1 MNHEY, CDR2 SMNVEV (reference sequence). Trimming removed 8 bases at V and 5 bases at J, with 15 bases between. The CDR3 covers 13 residues.

The chain has TRBV4-3 and TRBJ2-2, with D maybe TRBD1 (6 bases). The CDR3 has 16 amino acids. Between the trimmed V and J ends, which lost 4 bases and 1 base, there was a span of 13 bases. Germline CDR1 LGHNA, CDR2 YSLEER. CDR3 amino acids: CASSPRGRQNTGELFF. CDR3 DNA: TGCGCCAGCAGCCCAAGGGGGAGACAGAACACCGGGGAGCTGTTTTTT.

V and J are TRBV4-2 and TRBJ2-1, with TRBD1 matching over 9 bases. The CDR3 has 15 residues. Germline CDR1 is LGHNA and CDR2 is YNFKEQ. The V segment lost 0 bases and the J segment 5 bases; nucleotides outside the gene matches: 2. CDR3 sequence (DNA): TGTGCCAGCAGCCAAGAGGGACAGGGACACAATGAGCAGTTCTTC. As protein: CASSQEGQGHNEQFF.

V and J are TRBV5-1 and TRBJ2-5; possible D gene TRBD1, 6 bases. The CDR3 is 15 amino acids. Germline lookup yields CDR1 SGHRS and CDR2 YFSETQ. The V and J ends lost 5 bases and 5 bases respectively, with 19 bases between them. As DNA, the CDR3 is TGCGCCAGCAGGGGGGCAAGAGGCCACAAGGAGACCCAGTACTTC. Protein sequence: CASRGARGHKETQYF.

The chain employs TRBV7-2 and TRBJ1-6; D is unclear. Germline loops: CDR1 SGHTA, CDR2 FQGNSA. The CDR3 length is 13 residues. Trimming took 1 base from V and 12 from J, leaving 10 bases between them. The CDR3 DNA sequence: TGTGCCAGCAGCTTAGTTTATGCACAACCCCTCCACTTT. The encoded protein is CASSLVYAQPLHF.

V is TRBV19 and J is TRBJ2-2; D is ambiguous. The length of the CDR3 is 17 residues. CDR1 and CDR2 from the germline V gene are LNHDA and SQIVND (reference sequence). Trimming removed 3 bases at V and 7 bases at J, with 21 bases between. The CDR3 nucleotides are TGTGCCAGTAGTATTGAGTTCTACCTGGGCATGGACGGGGAGCTGTTTTTT. Protein: CASSIEFYLGMDGELFF.

The chain combines TRBV5-1 with TRBJ1-4; 10 positions match TRBD1. V dropped 6 bases and J dropped 7; count of bases not matched to a gene: 9. In germline, CDR1 is SGHRS, CDR2 YFSETQ. CDR3 size: 15 residues. CDR3 sequence reads: CASTKGDRGGEKLFF. Here the CDR3 DNA reads TGCGCCAGCACCAAAGGGGACAGGGGTGGTGAAAAACTGTTTTTT.

CDR3 in DNA: TGTGCCAGCAGCCCCCCCGGCCAGGCGTACAATCAGCCCCAGCATTTT. Translating it yields CASSPPGQAYNQPQHF. The rearrangement links TRBV3-1 (or the pseudogene TRBV3-2) to TRBJ1-5; no clear D. The CDR3 loop spans 16 amino acids. V lost 4 bases, J lost 3 bases, and 16 bases lay in between. CDR1 and CDR2 (germline): LGHDT, YNNKEL (reference sequence).

Here the CDR3 reads CATSDPRTADYEQYF. The CDR3 region has the DNA TGTGCCACCAGTGATCCCCGGACAGCTGACTACGAGCAGTACTTC. J is TRBJ2-7 and V is TRBV24-1; possibly TRBD1 for D (6 bases). Germline assignment: CDR1 KGHDR and CDR2 SFDVKD. V was pared by 3 bases and J by 3 bases, with 14 bases between. The CDR3 has 15 amino acids.

The rearrangement uses TRBV19 and TRBJ1-3; maybe TRBD1 (6 bases). The CDR3 is made up of 13 amino acids. The germline V gene encodes CDR1 LNHDA and CDR2 SQIVND (reference sequence). Trimming left V 11 bases short and J 3 bases short, with 14 bases between. CDR3 protein: CAGSSGVGNTIYF. The CDR3 DNA is TGTGCCGGATCTTCAGGGGTTGGAAACACCATATATTTT.

This chain connects TRBV11-2 to TRBJ1-2, with a tentative D call TRBD1 (6 bases). Trimming removed 2 bases at V and 8 bases at J, with 24 bases between. The CDR3 length is 17 residues. From germline, CDR1 is SGHAT and CDR2 FQNNGV. The DNA for the CDR3 is TGTGCCAGCAGCTTAAGGGAGTCTAACAGGGATCCCCGGGGCTACACCTTC. This translates into CASSLRESNRDPRGYTF.

The genes are TRBV5-1 and TRBJ1-5, with D maybe TRBD1 (6 bases). Germline CDR1 SGHRS, CDR2 YFSETQ. CDR3 length: 17 amino acids. V dropped 0 bases and J dropped 4 bases, with 17 bases sitting between them. The CDR3 region is CASSLDPRGQGNQPQHF. The CDR3 DNA follows: TGCGCCAGCAGCTTGGATCCACGTGGGCAGGGGAATCAGCCCCAGCATTTT.

The chain couples TRBV6-5 to TRBJ2-6, with D possibly matching TRBD2 (7 bases). The CDR3 consists of 15 residues. Trimming stripped 7 bases from V and 2 bases from J, with 12 bases between. The germline CDR1 and CDR2 sequences are MNHEY and SVGAGI. The CDR3 loop reads CASTEGGTGANVLTF. CDR3 nucleotides: TGTGCCAGCACCGAGGGGGGGACTGGGGCCAACGTCCTGACTTTC.

The CDR3 DNA reads as TGCGCCAGCAGCCAAGACTACTTTACCTACGAGCAGTACTTC. Its translation is CASSQDYFTYEQYF. The rearrangement joins TRBV4-3 to TRBJ2-7, with D hard to call. Between the trimmed V and J ends, which lost 0 bases and 2 bases, there was a span of 8 bases. The CDR3 length is 14 residues. Germline CDR1 is LGHNA and CDR2 is YSLEER.

This chain uses TRBV4-2 with TRBJ1-2; tentatively, D is TRBD1 (5 bases). V was pared by 3 bases and J by 4 bases, with 18 bases between. The CDR3 covers 16 residues. Germline CDR1 is LGHNA and CDR2 is YNFKEQ. CDR3 coding DNA: TGTGCCAGCAGCCAGGTTGGCCAGGGAAAACTCTATGGCTACACCTTC. As protein: CASSQVGQGKLYGYTF.